These 32 T cell receptor beta chains were sequenced from one sample in a study of T cell responses to AZD1222 COVID-19 vaccine. Repertoires were generated with immunoSEQ multiplex PCR, while TCRdb's copy carries only in-frame clones and drops some. The profile shows tens of thousands of clones, 87% of them singletons. This specimen consisted of peripheral blood, obtained on day 0 of AZD1222 vaccination. All receptors come from an adult in good health.

This chain joins TRBV27 and TRBJ2-3; TRBD2 matches 9 bases. This CDR3 is 15 amino acids long. Germline CDR1 MNHEY, CDR2 SMNVEV (reference sequence). V trimming: 5 bases; J trimming: 2 bases; junction bases outside the gene matches: 5. CDR3 sequence (DNA): TGTGCCAGCAGTCCCGGGACTAGCTTCACAGATACGCAGTATTTT. This gives the protein CASSPGTSFTDTQYF.

The chain employs TRBV5-1 and TRBJ1-2; possibly TRBD1 for D (6 bases). This CDR3 is 15 amino acids long. The V end lost 0 bases, the J end lost 0 bases, and 9 bases lay between the germline ends. Germline CDR1 SGHRS, CDR2 YFSETQ. The CDR3 reads CASSLGDRTNYGYTF. For the CDR3, the DNA is TGCGCCAGCAGCTTGGGTGACAGGACTAACTATGGCTACACCTTC.

This clone was observed once. The CDR3 DNA is TGCAGCGTCCGCGGACAGGGGAAGGGTTCACCCCTCCACTTT. This sequence encodes CSVRGQGKGSPLHF. The V gene is TRBV29-1, the J gene TRBJ1-6; 9 nucleotides align to TRBD1. V shed 6 bases and J 9 bases; nucleotides not matched to a gene: 9. The CDR3 is 14 residues long. From germline, CDR1 is SQVTM and CDR2 ANQGSEA.

In this sample, this clone turned up a few times. The V gene is TRBV4-3, the J gene TRBJ2-7, with 8 bases matching TRBD2. This CDR3 region has 14 residues. V shed 0 bases, J shed 7 bases, and the junction held 5 bases outside the gene matches. Per the germline V gene, CDR1 is LGHNA and CDR2 is YSLEER. The CDR3 loop is CASSQDASGREQYF. The CDR3 nucleotides read TGCGCCAGCAGCCAAGACGCTAGCGGGCGGGAGCAGTACTTC.

The J gene is TRBJ1-2, the V gene TRBV3-1 (or the pseudogene TRBV3-2), with D perhaps TRBD1 (5 bases). The germline V and J ends were trimmed by 2 bases and 8 bases, with 12 bases remaining between them. This CDR3 has 13 amino acids. CDR1 and CDR2 from the germline V gene are LGHDT and YNNKEL (reference sequence). The CDR3: CASSQQGPRGYTF. The CDR3 nucleotides read TGTGCCAGCAGCCAACAGGGACCCCGGGGCTACACCTTC.

The gene calls are TRBV5-8 and TRBJ2-5, with D unclear. The germline CDR1 and CDR2 sequences are SGHTS and YDEGEE. V was pared by 0 bases and J by 6 bases, with 9 bases between. This CDR3 comprises 13 residues. The chain's CDR3 is CASSLARWKTQYF. The DNA for the CDR3 is TGTGCCAGCAGCTTGGCACGTTGGAAGACCCAGTACTTC.

This chain joins TRBV21-1 and TRBJ1-5; the table calls TRBD1, which could not be checked here. TRBV21-1 is designated a pseudogene. The CDR3 length is 13 residues. The CDR3 region has the DNA TGTCCCACCGCAGGGGCTTTCGATCAGCCCCAGCATTTT. Its protein product is CPTAGAFDQPQHF.

Only one count was recorded for this clone. The J gene is TRBJ1-1, the V gene TRBV18, with D possibly TRBD1 on 6 matching bases. The CDR3 extends over 14 amino acids. V lost 2 bases and J 1 base, leaving 8 bases between the germline ends. Germline V gives CDR1 KGHSH, CDR2 LQKENI. The CDR3 here is CASSPDRPNTEAFF. CDR3 sequence (DNA): TGTGCCAGCTCACCAGACAGGCCGAACACTGAAGCTTTCTTT.

The chain couples TRBV6-5 to TRBJ1-2, with D maybe TRBD1 (5 bases). The CDR3 has 15 residues. V was cut by 2 bases and J by 2 bases, with 12 bases left in between. CDR1 MNHEY and CDR2 SVGAGI come from the germline V gene. The CDR3 spells CASSYTGPANYGYTF. The CDR3 DNA reads as TGTGCCAGCAGTTACACAGGCCCGGCAAACTATGGCTACACCTTC.

The chain couples TRBV7-2 to TRBJ1-2; 7 bases fit TRBD1. The CDR3 is 14 residues long. V dropped 1 base and J dropped 6; count of bases not matched to a gene: 5. Per the germline V gene, CDR1 is SGHTA and CDR2 is FQGNSA. CDR3 protein: CASSLERGLDGYTF. The CDR3 DNA follows: TGTGCCAGCAGCTTAGAGAGGGGGCTCGATGGCTACACCTTC.

V usage is TRBV5-4 and J usage is TRBJ1-1; D not resolved. Germline CDR1 SGHNT, CDR2 YYREEE (reference sequence). V was pared by 3 bases and J by 5 bases, with 11 bases between. The CDR3 length is 13 residues. CDR3 coding DNA: TGTGCCAGCAGCTCGCCAGTACTAACTGAAGCTTTCTTT. Translation: CASSSPVLTEAFF.

This clone was counted only a few times. The J gene is TRBJ1-1, the V gene TRBV25-1; D may be TRBD1 (5 bases). Germline CDR1 MGHDK, CDR2 SYGVNS. The CDR3 totals 13 residues. Trimming removed 8 bases from V and 5 bases from J, with 15 bases in between. The CDR3 here is CASVAGRGTEAFF. The CDR3 nucleotides are TGTGCCAGCGTCGCGGGCCGGGGGACTGAAGCTTTCTTT.

The chain links TRBV5-5 to TRBJ2-5; 9 nucleotides agree with TRBD1. V lost 5 bases to trimming and J lost 4 bases; unmatched junction nucleotides: 6. The CDR3 extends over 14 amino acids. In germline, CDR1 is SGHKS, CDR2 YYEKEE (reference sequence). The CDR3 bases are TGTGCCAGCAGTCTTGGACAGGGGAGAGAGACCCAGTACTTC. Protein sequence: CASSLGQGRETQYF.

The J gene is TRBJ2-7, the V gene TRBV11-3, with TRBD1 matching 10 bases. CDR1 SGHNT and CDR2 YENEEA come from the germline V gene. The CDR3 has 14 amino acids. J lost 5 bases, V lost 4 bases, and 5 bases had no gene match. CDR3 in DNA: TGTGCCAGCAGCTCCGGGACAGGGGTCAACGAGCAGTACTTC. As protein: CASSSGTGVNEQYF.

CDR3 bases: TGTGCCAGCAGCGTTTGGGAAGCGGGAGGGACTTACAATGAGCAGTTCTTC. Translated, it gives CASSVWEAGGTYNEQFF. J is TRBJ2-1 and V is TRBV2; TRBD2 aligns across 10 bases. V shed 6 bases and J 4 bases; nucleotides not matched to a gene: 12. CDR1 is SNHLY and CDR2 is FYNNEI in the germline V gene. The CDR3 sequence is 17 residues long.

The chain uses TRBV15 and TRBJ1-2, with TRBD1 identical over 8 bases. CDR3 size: 15 residues. The germline CDR1 and CDR2 sequences are LNHNV and YYDKDF (reference sequence). V lost 5 bases, J lost 2 bases, and 7 bases stayed unmatched. The CDR3, as DNA: TGTGCCACCAGCGGTCGGACAGGGCCCAACTATGGCTACACCTTC. It codes for CATSGRTGPNYGYTF. Drawing the rest from reference TRBV15 and TRBJ1-2, the complete variable domain is DAMVIQNPRYQVTQFGKPVTLSCSQTLNHNVMYWYQQKSSQAPKLLFHYYDKDFNNEADTPDNFQSRRPNTSFCFLDIRSPGLGDTAMYLCATSGRTGPNYGYTFGSGTRLTVV.

The chain couples TRBV15 to TRBJ1-1; D not resolved. Germline-derived CDR1 and CDR2 are LNHNV and YYDKDF (reference sequence). V was clipped by 5 bases and J by 3 bases, with 10 bases between them. The CDR3 loop spans 13 amino acids. CDR3 DNA: TGTGCCACCAGCCTTCAGACGGACACTGAAGCTTTCTTT. Encoded protein: CATSLQTDTEAFF.

This clone was seen a handful of times. The gene calls are TRBV2 and TRBJ1-2, with 7 bases lining up with TRBD1. Germline CDR1 SNHLY, CDR2 FYNNEI. V lost 6 bases to trimming and J lost 5 bases; unmatched junction nucleotides: 9. The CDR3 spans 14 residues. The DNA for the CDR3 is TGTGCCAGCAGGAGGGGGCAGGGTAGTTATGGCTACACCTTC. Translating it yields CASRRGQGSYGYTF.

The chain carries TRBV19 and TRBJ1-3; the D is unclear. CDR1 and CDR2 from the germline V gene are LNHDA and SQIVND (reference sequence). The CDR3 length is 15 residues. The V end was cut by 4 bases, the J end by 4 bases, with 14 bases between. CDR3 amino acids: CASSTQNLPGNTIYF. The CDR3 DNA is TGTGCCAGTAGTACCCAAAACCTCCCAGGAAACACCATATATTTT.

V and J are TRBV5-6 and TRBJ2-1, with D unclear. The germline gives CDR1 SGHDT, CDR2 YYEEEE. The CDR3 contains 14 residues. Between the trimmed V and J ends, which lost 5 bases and 5 bases, there was a span of 14 bases. CDR3 sequence reads: CASRGAPANNEQFF. CDR3 nucleotide sequence: TGTGCCAGCAGAGGCGCGCCCGCCAACAATGAGCAGTTCTTC. The complete variable domain, with remaining parts taken from reference TRBV5-6 and TRBJ2-1, reads DAGVTQSPTHLIKTRGQQVTLRCSPKSGHDTVSWYQQALGQGPQFIFQYYEEEERQRGNFPDRFSGHQFPNYSSELNVNALLLGDSALYLCASRGAPANNEQFFGPGTRLTVL.

This sequence joins TRBV18 and TRBJ1-3, with D perhaps TRBD1 (5 bases). CDR3 size: 15 residues. Trimming stripped 3 bases from V and 2 bases from J, with 11 bases between. Germline-derived CDR1 and CDR2 are KGHSH and LQKENI. The CDR3, as DNA: TGTGCCAGCTCACCCCCGGGGACCCCTGGAAACACCATATATTTT. Its protein product is CASSPPGTPGNTIYF.

This chain connects TRBV12-5 to TRBJ1-3; D unclear. Germline V lookup: CDR1 LGHNT, CDR2 FRNRAP. The CDR3 totals 12 residues. Trimming left V 6 bases short and J 2 bases short, with 5 bases between. CDR3 nucleotide sequence: TGTGCTAGTGGGGTCCCTGGAAACACCATATATTTT. The encoded protein is CASGVPGNTIYF.

This chain uses TRBV2 with TRBJ2-3; 8 positions agree with TRBD1. With 6 bases clipped from V and 6 bases from J, the junction kept 5 bases outside the gene matches. Germline values: CDR1 SNHLY, CDR2 FYNNEI. CDR3 length equals 13 residues. CDR3 sequence (DNA): TGTGCCAGCAGCGGGAGACAGGGGGATACGCAGTATTTT. It encodes CASSGRQGDTQYF.

The rearrangement links TRBV29-1 to TRBJ1-2; D unresolved. Germline values: CDR1 SQVTM, CDR2 ANQGSEA. CDR3 length: 11 residues. The V end was cut by 3 bases, the J end by 6 bases, with 8 bases between. CDR3 region: CSVETPNGYTF. The DNA for the CDR3 is TGCAGCGTTGAGACGCCCAATGGCTACACCTTC.

The rearrangement uses TRBV2 and TRBJ1-1; no clear D. This CDR3 is 15 amino acids long. CDR1 and CDR2 from the germline V gene are SNHLY and FYNNEI. The germline V and J ends were trimmed by 3 bases and 3 bases, with 14 bases remaining between them. This chain's CDR3 is CASSDSGEGYTEAFF. CDR3 nucleotides: TGTGCCAGCAGTGACTCGGGCGAGGGTTACACTGAAGCTTTCTTT.

V gene TRBV10-3 combines with J gene TRBJ1-1; maybe TRBD1 (5 bases). V was pared by 0 bases and J by 5 bases, with 10 bases between. Germline CDR1 is ENHRY and CDR2 is SYGVKD. This CDR3 is 14 amino acids long. The CDR3 here is CAISESRGSTEAFF. CDR3 bases: TGTGCCATCAGTGAGTCAAGGGGTAGTACTGAAGCTTTCTTT.

The rearrangement joins TRBV4-1 to TRBJ2-3; 7 nucleotides agree with TRBD2. In germline, CDR1 is MGHRA, CDR2 YSYEKL. Unmatched junction bases numbered 6, after V lost 0 bases and J lost 3 bases. The CDR3 has 16 amino acids. The CDR3, as DNA: TGCGCCAGCAGCCAAGAAGAAGGGAGGGATACAGATACGCAGTATTTT. This codes for CASSQEEGRDTDTQYF.

The chain links TRBV5-1 to TRBJ2-3; no firm D call. This CDR3 has 12 residues. V was pared by 4 bases and J by 6 bases, with 9 bases between. Germline lookup yields CDR1 SGHRS and CDR2 YFSETQ. Here the CDR3 reads CASSPNEDTQYF. The CDR3 DNA reads as TGCGCCAGCAGCCCAAACGAGGATACGCAGTATTTT.

The chain combines TRBV29-1 with TRBJ2-1; 9 bases align to TRBD1. Losses at the gene ends were 7 bases for V and 7 bases for J; bases not matched to a gene: 5. Germline CDR1 SQVTM, CDR2 ANQGSEA. This CDR3 comprises 12 residues. CDR3 loop: CSGGDRANEQFF. The CDR3, as DNA: TGCAGCGGGGGGGACAGGGCAAATGAGCAGTTCTTC.

The chain is built from TRBV7-9 and TRBJ2-7; 7 positions match TRBD1. CDR1 is SEHNR and CDR2 is FQNEAQ in the germline V gene (reference sequence). V was pared by 2 bases and J by 0 bases, with 4 bases of the junction left unmatched. CDR3 length equals 15 residues. CDR3 loop: CASSLWGTDSYEQYF. Written as DNA, the CDR3 is TGTGCCAGCAGCTTATGGGGGACAGACTCCTACGAGCAGTACTTC.

The chain links TRBV3-1 (or the pseudogene TRBV3-2) to TRBJ2-7, with 10 bases that match TRBD2. This CDR3 contains 19 residues. With 5 bases clipped from V and 2 bases from J, the junction kept 18 bases outside the gene matches. In germline, CDR1 is LGHDT, CDR2 YNNKEL (reference sequence). For the CDR3, the DNA is TGTGCCAGCAGCGAGAGGATCCAGGCTAGCGGGAGAATGGCCTACGAGCAGTACTTC. This encodes CASSERIQASGRMAYEQYF.

The CDR3 here is CASSSGTGNEQYF. CDR3 DNA: TGTGCCAGCAGTTCTGGGACAGGGAACGAGCAGTACTTC. The chain employs TRBV6-6 and TRBJ2-7, with 9 bases aligning to TRBD1. The length of the CDR3 is 13 residues. Trimming at V came to 4 bases and at J to 5 bases, leaving 3 bases not matched to a gene. The V gene's germline CDR1 is MNHNY and CDR2 SVGAGI (reference sequence).